The clone carrying this T cell receptor beta chain was seen more than once but under ten times. Its cognate antigen is unknown. Purity (above 98%) was reached by all sorted populations. The data were taken from a study of beta chain features in type 1 diabetes. Whole-study context: Taken together, all samples contributed roughly 100 million examined sorted cells.

Study-wide points: In all four CD4+ subsets, TCRB CDR3 length was significantly, moderately reduced in type 1 diabetes. Because the template was cDNA, high-expressing cells might be over-represented.

cDNA synthesis used the whole RNA isolate, giving expressed TCRB sequences. Assay used: immunoSEQ multiplex PCR; TCRdb lists only in-frame clones, some missing. The sample holds about 700,000 clones; 13% are singletons and the top ten take approximately 0.021%. Sequenced input: naive CD4+ T cells from blood. The sequence came from a man aged 18-30 years with type 1 diabetes.

For the CDR3, the DNA is TGCAGCGCCAGCGGGTCCCGGCTGGGGGAGCAGTTCTTC. It yields the protein CSASGSRLGEQFF. The rearrangement joins TRBV29-1 to TRBJ2-1, with a tentative D call TRBD2 (6 bases). The CDR3 is 13 amino acids. Per germline, CDR1 SQVTM and CDR2 ANQGSEA. Trimming took off 7 bases at V and 10 bases at J, with 20 bases between the two ends.